This TCR beta chain was found in a study of identifying expanded T cells in peripheral blood. Whole-study results and caveats: Technical replicates showed around 1.2 changed clones; approximately two weeks 15 to 20; four weeks 19. Roughly two-week clone count variance significantly increased as total template count grew.

About this clone itself: Its matching antigen is unknown.

Healthy donors had no documented immune events, such as infections, while sampled. Clones were sequenced by immunoSEQ multiplex PCR, and TCRdb holds only the in-frame ones, with some missing. Seen here are 100,000 to 150,000 clones, 75% to 90% observed once, and the top ten hold roughly 7.9%. V was clipped by 4 bases and J by 3 bases; unmatched bases: 7. Germline values: CDR1 SGHRS, CDR2 YFSETQ. The CDR3 contains 15 residues. Sequenced: blood. The J gene is TRBJ2-1, the V gene TRBV5-1; TRBD2 matches 7 bases. The sequence was obtained from a person between 18 and 75 years old in good health. CDR3 bases: TGCGCCAGCAGCCAGTACGGCGGGGGCTACAATGAGCAGTTCTTC. Translating it yields CASSQYGGGYNEQFF.